A single sample is the source of the 19 T cell receptor beta chains below, sequenced in a study of T cell repertoires in cytomegalovirus infection. Their specific antigens are unknown. One entry per CDR3 protein results from TCRdb running MiXCR on the reads. Among under 90,000 distinct CDR3 sequences, more than 40% were seen once, and the ten largest hold about 92%. Sequencing used CD8+ T cells from cultured PBMCs, obtained from culture after CMV antigen stimulation. The receptors were gathered from a human donor in good health (CMV status not recorded). Some clones in this sample may be carry-over from other donors' samples.

This rearrangement joins TRBV7-3 to TRBJ2-1; TRBD2 might be the D (6 bases). Trimming shortened V by 5 bases and J by 7 bases, and 15 bases separated the two germline ends. Per germline, CDR1 SGHTA and CDR2 FQGTGA. The CDR3 is made up of 14 amino acids. In DNA, the CDR3 is TGTGCCAGCAGCGACTCTAGCGCCCAGAATGAGCAGTTCTTC. It yields the protein CASSDSSAQNEQFF.

This chain uses TRBV19 with TRBJ1-1; TRBD1 matches at 11 bases. This CDR3 comprises 13 residues. Trimming took 6 bases from V and 5 from J; bases not matched to a gene: 2. In germline, CDR1 is LNHDA, CDR2 SQIVND (reference sequence). CDR3 in amino acids: CASSRDRGTEAFF. DNA of the CDR3: TGTGCCAGTAGCCGGGACAGGGGGACTGAAGCTTTCTTT.

The rearrangement links TRBV11-2 to TRBJ2-1; 8 bases map to TRBD1. This CDR3 is built from 15 residues. Germline lookup yields CDR1 SGHAT and CDR2 FQNNGV. The V and J ends lost 5 bases and 2 bases, in that order; junction bases with no gene match: 5. For the CDR3, the DNA is TGTGCCAGCAGCCCAGGACAGGGAACCTACAATGAGCAGTTCTTC. Its translation is CASSPGQGTYNEQFF.

The chain uses TRBV28 and TRBJ2-7, with D unresolved. The CDR3 loop spans 15 amino acids. CDR1 MDHEN and CDR2 SYDVKM come from the germline V gene. V was cut by 1 base and J by 9 bases, with 19 bases left in between. CDR3 protein: CASSLSVDRLRPQYF. As DNA, the CDR3 is TGTGCCAGCAGTTTATCCGTAGATAGGCTGAGACCGCAGTACTTC.

This clonotype has a handful of counts. The gene calls are TRBV12-3 or TRBV12-4 and TRBJ2-1, with a weak D call TRBD2 (6 bases). Trimming took 1 base from V and 2 from J, leaving 9 bases between them. The CDR3 length is 15 residues. The CDR3, as DNA: TGTGCCAGCAGTTTAGAGGTAGCGGCCTACAATGAGCAGTTCTTC. It encodes CASSLEVAAYNEQFF.

In regard to this clonotype: At one of its ends the junction is not consistent with the germline gene, which may arise from a read error. The chain uses TRBV28 and TRBJ1-2; no clear D gene. This CDR3 comprises 13 residues. The V gene's germline CDR1 is MDHEN and CDR2 SYDVKM. DNA for the CDR3: TGTGCCAGCCGTTTCGAAGGGAACTATGGCTACACCTTC. It codes for CASRFEGNYGYTF.

The V call is TRBV5-4, the J call TRBJ1-2; unclear D gene. CDR3 length: 14 residues. The germline V and J ends were trimmed by 1 base and 4 bases, with 11 bases remaining between them. Per the germline V gene, CDR1 is SGHNT and CDR2 is YYREEE (reference sequence). The CDR3 DNA reads as TGTGCCAGCAGCTTGCAACAAAGGGTCTATGGCTACACCTTC. This sequence encodes CASSLQQRVYGYTF.

This clonotype occurred a few times. The chain uses TRBV7-2 and TRBJ1-5; D is possibly TRBD1 (5 bases). The V gene lost 5 bases and the J gene lost 1 base, with 12 bases spanning the gap. The CDR3 spans 15 residues. CDR1 and CDR2 (germline): SGHTA, FQGNSA. Written as DNA, the CDR3 is TGTGCCAGCAGCCCAGAAAGGGGCAGCAATCAGCCCCAGCATTTT. It codes for CASSPERGSNQPQHF.

This clonotype was observed many times. This sequence joins TRBV7-2 and TRBJ2-3; 16 nucleotides match TRBD2. Germline trimming cut 3 bases from V and 3 bases from J; bases unmatched to any gene: 6. From germline, CDR1 is SGHTA and CDR2 FQGNSA. CDR3 length equals 18 residues. CDR3 residues: CASSLGLAGGVSTDTQYF. The CDR3 DNA sequence: TGTGCCAGCAGCTTGGGACTAGCGGGGGGGGTGTCAACAGATACGCAGTATTTT.

The chain links TRBV6-5 to TRBJ2-4; TRBD2 matches at 11 bases. Germline trimming cut 5 bases from V and 8 bases from J; bases unmatched to any gene: 11. The CDR3 consists of 16 residues. Germline CDR1 and CDR2: MNHEY and SVGAGI. The CDR3 sequence: CASSPRLAGIVDIQYF. The CDR3, as DNA: TGTGCCAGCAGTCCGCGACTAGCGGGAATAGTAGACATTCAGTACTTC.

The chain has TRBV27 and TRBJ1-2; 12 positions match TRBD1. Germline values: CDR1 MNHEY, CDR2 SMNVEV (reference sequence). The CDR3 has 13 amino acids. The J segment lost 8 bases and the V segment lost 5 bases, leaving 3 bases of the junction unmatched. The CDR3 spells CASSGTGGAGYTF. The CDR3 DNA is TGTGCCAGCAGTGGGACAGGGGGCGCCGGCTACACCTTC.

The J gene is TRBJ2-1, the V gene TRBV7-3; 14 nucleotides align to TRBD2. Germline-derived CDR1 and CDR2 are SGHTA and FQGTGA. The length of the CDR3 is 17 residues. V shed 5 bases and J 3 bases; nucleotides not matched to a gene: 6. DNA of the CDR3: TGTGCCAGCAGCCAAGGACTAGCGGGGGGCCTCTACAATGAGCAGTTCTTC. Its translation: CASSQGLAGGLYNEQFF.

Regarding this clonotype: One end of the junction is discordant with germline, which a read error may explain. The chain has TRBV7-9 and TRBJ2-7; D possibly uses TRBD1 or TRBD2 (7 bases each). This CDR3 comprises 16 residues. The germline gives CDR1 SEHNR, CDR2 FQNEAQ (reference sequence). CDR3 nucleotides: TGTGCCAGCAGCCCCCCCGGGGGGACAGACTCCTACGAGAAGTACTTC. Translation gives CASSPPGGTDSYEKYF.

The chain has TRBV27 and TRBJ2-7, with TRBD2 as a possible D gene (7 bases). Germline values: CDR1 MNHEY, CDR2 SMNVEV (reference sequence). V dropped 0 bases and J dropped 1 base, with 13 bases sitting between them. This CDR3 comprises 16 residues. CDR3 residues: CASSLSGGGQSYEQYF. The CDR3 region has the DNA TGTGCCAGCAGTTTATCGGGGGGGGGGCAGTCCTACGAGCAGTACTTC.

This clonotype was seen a few times. Here the CDR3 reads CASSPTLGAQETQYF. In nucleotides, the CDR3 is TGCGCCAGCAGCCCCACTCTCGGGGCTCAAGAGACCCAGTACTTC. The V gene is TRBV4-1, the J gene TRBJ2-5; TRBD1 or TRBD2 may be the D gene (5 bases each). The CDR3 sequence is 15 residues long. Germline V gene data show CDR1 as MGHRA and CDR2 as YSYEKL. Between the trimmed V and J ends, which lost 4 bases and 2 bases, there was a span of 14 bases.

By sample fraction, this clonotype is hyperexpanded. The chain links TRBV7-8 to TRBJ2-7, with D tentatively TRBD1 (6 bases). CDR1 and CDR2 from the germline V gene are SGHVS and FQNEAQ. The CDR3 sequence is 14 residues long. The V end was cut by 4 bases, the J end by 5 bases, with 15 bases between. The CDR3: CASSWDTPGDEQYF. The CDR3 nucleotides read TGTGCCAGCAGCTGGGACACCCCTGGCGACGAGCAGTACTTC.

The gene calls are TRBV6-6 and TRBJ1-5, with 9 positions matching TRBD1. In germline, CDR1 is MNHNY, CDR2 SVGAGI (reference sequence). V was pared by 5 bases and J by 6 bases, with 8 bases of the junction left unmatched. The CDR3 totals 15 residues. CDR3 residues: CASSIGDRESQPQHF. The CDR3 DNA follows: TGTGCCAGCAGTATAGGGGACAGGGAATCTCAGCCCCAGCATTTT.

This clonotype was seen more than once but under ten times. Mismatch with germline at one junction end may stem from a read error. This chain uses TRBV7-9 with TRBJ2-1; D possibly corresponds to TRBD1 (5 bases). CDR3 length: 12 amino acids. Germline CDR1 is SEHNR and CDR2 is FQNEAQ (reference sequence). DNA for the CDR3: TGTGCCAGCAGCTTAGCGCGCAGGGTGTTGCTCTTC. Amino acid sequence: CASSLARRVLLF.

J is TRBJ1-2 and V is TRBV7-6; TRBD1 matches 7 bases. The germline gives CDR1 SGHVS, CDR2 FNYEAQ. The CDR3 contains 14 residues. V lost 4 bases, J lost 6 bases, and 8 bases stayed unmatched. CDR3 protein: CASSYRGRDDGYTF. In DNA, the CDR3 is TGTGCCAGCAGCTACAGGGGAAGGGACGATGGCTACACCTTC.